This T cell receptor (beta chain) was found in a study of blood T cell repertoires in COVID-19. Study in general: T cells, B-cell-depleted T cells, or PBMCs provided the cDNA or gDNA that served as material.

Using immunoSEQ multiplex PCR, the repertoire was profiled, and TCRdb retains in-frame clones only, with some absent. Among a few hundred thousand clones listed, around 89% were seen once. Participants, about 18 to 90 years old, spanned around 26 US areas. Cohort assignment relied on participant-reported clinical history. What was sequenced was PBMCs or T cells enriched from blood (not recorded which). The sequence was collected from a woman aged 40 to 50 who had recovered from COVID-19.

CDR3 amino acids: CSVSADYNEQFF. CDR3 nucleotide sequence: TGCAGCGTTTCGGCGGACTACAATGAGCAGTTCTTC. This sequence joins TRBV29-1 and TRBJ2-1; D not resolved. The CDR3 spans 12 residues. V was pared by 5 bases and J by 3 bases, with 8 bases between. The germline V gene encodes CDR1 SQVTM and CDR2 ANQGSEA.